Below are 20 T cell receptor beta chains sequenced from a single sample in a study of blood T cell repertoires in COVID-19. TCRdb's table, derived via immunoSEQ multiplex PCR, lists solely in-frame clones and lacks some. The sample yields about 110,000 clones, more than 80% seen once. Sequences were obtained from peripheral blood. These receptors were taken from a woman of 80 years or more with acute or convalescent COVID-19.

This clone was picked up one time. The chain couples TRBV5-1 to TRBJ1-1, with a tentative D call TRBD1 (6 bases). The germline V gene has CDR1 SGHRS and CDR2 YFSETQ. There are 15 residues in the CDR3. V lost 7 bases and J 5 bases, leaving 21 bases between the germline ends. The DNA of the CDR3 is TGCGCCAGCGGCCGGTACAGGGCACGAGAGACTGAAGCTTTCTTT. As protein: CASGRYRARETEAFF.

The J gene is TRBJ1-1, the V gene TRBV10-3; possible D gene TRBD1, 5 bases. V lost 3 bases and J 7 bases, leaving 9 bases between the germline ends. Germline-derived CDR1 and CDR2 are ENHRY and SYGVKD. CDR3 length: 12 residues. DNA for the CDR3: TGTGCCATCAGTGATATAAGGGGTGAAGCTTTCTTT. As protein: CAISDIRGEAFF.

V is TRBV11-2 and J is TRBJ2-3; possibly TRBD2 for D (6 bases). The CDR3 contains 15 residues. The V gene lost 6 bases and the J gene lost 0 bases, with 13 bases spanning the gap. Germline CDR1 reads SGHAT; CDR2 reads FQNNGV. For the CDR3, the DNA is TGTGCCAGCAGACAATCTAGCGTTAGCACAGATACGCAGTATTTT. Amino acid sequence: CASRQSSVSTDTQYF. The full variable domain, rest sourced from reference TRBV11-2 and TRBJ2-3, is EAGVAQSPRYKIIEKRQSVAFWCNPISGHATLYWYQQILGQGPKLLIQFQNNGVVDDSQLPKDRFSAERLKGVDSTLKIQPAKLEDSAVYLCASRQSSVSTDTQYFGPGTRLTVL.

The sample holds one count of this clone. The chain carries TRBV7-8 and TRBJ2-3; 7 bases map to TRBD2. The germline CDR1 and CDR2 sequences are SGHVS and FQNEAQ. J gave up 4 bases and V 4 bases, and 11 bases lay outside the gene matches. The CDR3 consists of 16 residues. Written as DNA, the CDR3 is TGTGCCAGCAGCTCCTCCAGACTAGCTCGGCCAGATACGCAGTATTTT. This encodes CASSSSRLARPDTQYF.

The chain has TRBV3-1 (or the pseudogene TRBV3-2) and TRBJ1-2, with D possibly matching TRBD1 (6 bases). The V gene's germline CDR1 is LGHDT and CDR2 YNNKEL (reference sequence). Trimming stripped 6 bases from V and 8 bases from J, with 19 bases between. The CDR3 has 14 residues. The CDR3 region is CASRGTSFDGGYTF. The CDR3 bases are TGTGCCAGCAGGGGGACATCGTTCGACGGAGGCTACACCTTC.

The rearrangement uses TRBV30 and TRBJ2-5; D may be TRBD1 (5 bases). Trimming removed 2 bases from V and 7 bases from J, with 23 bases in between. Germline V gene sequence: CDR1 GTSNPN, CDR2 SVGIG (reference sequence). The CDR3 covers 16 residues. The CDR3 protein is CAWSSMSPGRVGTQYF. The CDR3 coding sequence is TGTGCCTGGAGTAGTATGTCCCCCGGCAGGGTGGGGACCCAGTACTTC.

The chain carries TRBV7-8 and TRBJ1-3, with TRBD1 identical over 9 bases. With V trimmed by 0 bases and J by 4 bases, 4 bases remained unmatched. The length of the CDR3 is 16 residues. Per the germline V gene, CDR1 is SGHVS and CDR2 is FQNEAQ. Here the CDR3 reads CASSLAGTGRGNTIYF. CDR3 bases: TGTGCCAGCAGCTTAGCCGGGACAGGGAGAGGAAACACCATATATTTT.

Details on this clone: Sequence at one end of the junction differs from germline and may be a read error. V usage is TRBV18 and J usage is TRBJ2-1; 7 bases agree with TRBD1. This CDR3 contains 15 residues. Germline CDR1 and CDR2: KGHSH and LQKENI. As DNA, the CDR3 is TGTGCCAGCTCGCCACAGGGGATTGCCTACAATGAGCAGTTCTTC. This codes for CASSPQGIAYNEQFF.

V and J are TRBV6-5 and TRBJ1-2; 8 nucleotides match TRBD1. With 6 bases clipped from V and 8 bases from J, the junction kept 5 bases outside the gene matches. CDR1 is MNHEY and CDR2 is SVGAGI in the germline V gene. The CDR3 has 12 residues. CDR3 DNA: TGTGCCAGCAGCCTGACAGGGGAGGGCTACACCTTC. This translates into CASSLTGEGYTF.

V and J are TRBV13 and TRBJ2-3; TRBD1 aligns across 8 bases. Germline V gives CDR1 PRHDT, CDR2 FYEKMQ (reference sequence). V trimming: 5 bases; J trimming: 1 base; junction bases outside the gene matches: 5. The CDR3 loop spans 15 amino acids. The CDR3 region is CASSTPGQGTDTQYF. CDR3 in DNA: TGTGCCAGCAGCACACCGGGACAGGGCACAGATACGCAGTATTTT.

Here the CDR3 DNA reads TGTGCCAGCAGCGTAGGAGATTCGGTATCCTACGAGCAGTACTTC. It encodes CASSVGDSVSYEQYF. The chain carries TRBV9 and TRBJ2-7; no definite D call. Per the germline V gene, CDR1 is SGDLS and CDR2 is YYNGEE. V was trimmed by 0 bases and J by 1 base, leaving 11 bases between them. CDR3 length: 15 residues.

The chain joins TRBV12-3 or TRBV12-4 to TRBJ1-1, with D hard to call. V was shortened by 2 bases and J by 1 base, with 5 bases between the two germline ends. The length of the CDR3 is 13 residues. This CDR3 is CASSLRQNTEAFF. CDR3 DNA sequence: TGTGCCAGCAGTTTAAGACAGAACACTGAAGCTTTCTTT.

V gene TRBV5-1 combines with J gene TRBJ1-1; the D is unclear. With 5 bases removed from V and 0 bases from J, the gap between germline ends came to 11 bases. Germline CDR1 SGHRS, CDR2 YFSETQ. The CDR3 is 14 residues long. The CDR3 protein is CASSPGILNTEAFF. In DNA form, the CDR3 reads TGCGCCAGCAGTCCCGGGATACTGAACACTGAAGCTTTCTTT.

V and J are TRBV5-5 and TRBJ2-7; D is ambiguous. Trimming took off 5 bases at V and 3 bases at J, with 12 bases between the two ends. This CDR3 spans 13 amino acids. Germline V gives CDR1 SGHKS, CDR2 YYEKEE (reference sequence). CDR3 bases: TGTGCCAGCAGGCGGCAGAGTGGCTACGAGCAGTACTTC. Its translation is CASRRQSGYEQYF.

The V and J genes are TRBV5-1 and TRBJ2-3, with no clear D. V was cut by 5 bases and J by 3 bases, with 4 bases left in between. This CDR3 contains 11 residues. CDR1 is SGHRS, CDR2 YFSETQ, per germline. CDR3 nucleotide sequence: TGCGCCAGCAGTCAGACAGATACGCAGTATTTT. Its protein product is CASSQTDTQYF.

In this sample, this clone turned up once. This chain connects TRBV6-6 to TRBJ2-3; 9 bases fit TRBD2. Germline lookup yields CDR1 MNHNY and CDR2 SVGAGI (reference sequence). The CDR3 length is 14 residues. J gave up 0 bases and V 7 bases, and 2 bases lay outside the gene matches. This CDR3 reads CASKRGESTDTQYF. The CDR3 DNA reads TGTGCCAGCAAGCGGGGGGAGAGCACAGATACGCAGTATTTT.

V usage is TRBV27 and J usage is TRBJ1-4; tentative D call: TRBD1 (6 bases). There are 13 residues in the CDR3. CDR1 and CDR2 from the germline V gene are MNHEY and SMNVEV (reference sequence). V lost 6 bases, J lost 7 bases, and 12 bases lay in between. CDR3 nucleotide sequence: TGTGCCAGCAGACTACAGGGCTCTGAAAAACTGTTTTTT. Translation: CASRLQGSEKLFF.

The V call is TRBV5-4, the J call TRBJ1-2, with D unclear. From germline, CDR1 is SGHNT and CDR2 YYREEE (reference sequence). This CDR3 is 13 amino acids long. V was pared by 0 bases and J by 3 bases, with 6 bases between. The CDR3 DNA reads as TGTGCCAGCAGCTTGGACAGCTACTATGGCTACACCTTC. Protein: CASSLDSYYGYTF.

This clone was recorded only once. The chain combines TRBV23-1 with TRBJ1-1; TRBD1 aligns across 8 bases. TRBV23-1 is filed as an ORF, its function uncertain. V dropped 1 base and J dropped 8; count of bases not matched to a gene: 9. This CDR3 is 15 amino acids long. The CDR3 spells CASSQFKTGESEAFF. For the CDR3, the DNA is TGCGCCAGCAGTCAATTCAAGACAGGGGAATCAGAAGCTTTCTTT.

This rearrangement joins TRBV2 to TRBJ2-7; possible D gene TRBD1, 6 bases. The V end lost 8 bases, the J end lost 3 bases, and 17 bases lay between the germline ends. Germline V gene lookup returns CDR1 SNHLY and CDR2 FYNNEI. The CDR3 runs to 14 residues. CDR3: CASSDSQAIYEQYF. The DNA of the CDR3 is TGTGCCAGCTCGGACAGCCAAGCTATCTACGAGCAGTACTTC.